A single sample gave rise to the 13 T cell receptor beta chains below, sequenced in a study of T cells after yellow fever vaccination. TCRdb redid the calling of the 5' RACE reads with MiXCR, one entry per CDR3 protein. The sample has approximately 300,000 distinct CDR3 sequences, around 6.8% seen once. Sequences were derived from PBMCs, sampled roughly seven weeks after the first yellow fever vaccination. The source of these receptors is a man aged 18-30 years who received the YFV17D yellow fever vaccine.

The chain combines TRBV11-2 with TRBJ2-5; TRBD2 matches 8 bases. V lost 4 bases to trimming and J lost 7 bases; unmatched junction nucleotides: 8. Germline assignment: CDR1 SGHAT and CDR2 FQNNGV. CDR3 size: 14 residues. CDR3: CASSSRGDTGTQYF. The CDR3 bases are TGTGCCAGCAGCTCGCGGGGGGACACAGGGACCCAGTACTTC.

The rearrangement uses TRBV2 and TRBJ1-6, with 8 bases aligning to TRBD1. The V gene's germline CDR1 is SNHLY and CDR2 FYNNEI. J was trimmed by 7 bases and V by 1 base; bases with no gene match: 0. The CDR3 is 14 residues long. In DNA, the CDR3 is TGTGCCAGCAGTGAAGGGACAGGGAATTCACCCCTCCACTTT. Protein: CASSEGTGNSPLHF.

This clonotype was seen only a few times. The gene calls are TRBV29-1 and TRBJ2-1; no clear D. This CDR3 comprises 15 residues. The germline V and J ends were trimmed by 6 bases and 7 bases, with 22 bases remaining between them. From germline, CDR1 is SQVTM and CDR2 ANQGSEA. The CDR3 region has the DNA TGCAGCGTCGTGGACGGCGTGATTGTAAGGAATGAGCAGTTCTTC. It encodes CSVVDGVIVRNEQFF.

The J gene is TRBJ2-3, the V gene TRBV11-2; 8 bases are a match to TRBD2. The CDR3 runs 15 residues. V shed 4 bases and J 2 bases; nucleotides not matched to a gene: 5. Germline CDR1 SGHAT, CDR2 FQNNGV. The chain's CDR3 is CASSWTSSATDTQYF. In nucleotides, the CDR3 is TGTGCCAGCAGCTGGACTAGCAGCGCCACAGATACGCAGTATTTT.

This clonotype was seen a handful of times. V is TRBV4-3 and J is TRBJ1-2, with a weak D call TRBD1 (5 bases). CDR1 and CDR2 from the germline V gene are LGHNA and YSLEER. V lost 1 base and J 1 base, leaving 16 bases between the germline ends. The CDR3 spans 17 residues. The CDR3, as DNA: TGCGCCAGCAGCCAAGTTGGGTGGGACGACGATAACTATGGCTACACCTTC. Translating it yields CASSQVGWDDDNYGYTF.

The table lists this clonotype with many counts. The DNA for the CDR3 is TGCGCCAGCAGAAATCAGGCCGGAGAGACCCAGTACTTC. Its translation is CASRNQAGETQYF. This chain joins TRBV5-1 and TRBJ2-5; D not certain. V lost 5 bases to trimming and J lost 4 bases, with 12 bases between them. This CDR3 spans 13 amino acids. Germline V gene data show CDR1 as SGHRS and CDR2 as YFSETQ.

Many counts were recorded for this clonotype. The CDR3 is CSALTDANEKLFF. CDR3 bases: TGCAGTGCCCTGACAGACGCTAATGAAAAACTGTTTTTT. The J gene is TRBJ1-4, the V gene TRBV20-1; the D gene is possibly TRBD1 (5 bases). Germline V gives CDR1 DFQATT, CDR2 SNEGSKA (reference sequence). The ends were cut back, 6 bases at V and 3 bases at J, with 11 bases in the middle. CDR3 length equals 13 residues.

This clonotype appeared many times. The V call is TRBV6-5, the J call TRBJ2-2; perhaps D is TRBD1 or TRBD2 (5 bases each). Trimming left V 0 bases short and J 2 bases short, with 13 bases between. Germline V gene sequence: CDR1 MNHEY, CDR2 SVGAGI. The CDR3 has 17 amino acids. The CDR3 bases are TGTGCCAGCAGTTACTCTGGGGGACCTCTCAACACCGGGGAGCTGTTTTTT. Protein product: CASSYSGGPLNTGELFF.

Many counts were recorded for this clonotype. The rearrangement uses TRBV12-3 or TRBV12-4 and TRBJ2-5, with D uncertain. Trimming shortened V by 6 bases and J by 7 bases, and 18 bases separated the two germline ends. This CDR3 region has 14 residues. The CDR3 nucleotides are TGTGCCAGCAGAACGGTCGGCGCCTTCAGGACCCAGTACTTC. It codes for CASRTVGAFRTQYF.

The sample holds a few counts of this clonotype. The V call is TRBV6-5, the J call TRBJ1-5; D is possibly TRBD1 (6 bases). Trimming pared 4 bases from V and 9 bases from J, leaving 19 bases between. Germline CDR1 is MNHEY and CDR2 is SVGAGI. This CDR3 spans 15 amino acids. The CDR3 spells CASSSPQGYLGPQHF. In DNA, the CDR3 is TGTGCCAGCAGTTCGCCTCAGGGGTACCTTGGGCCCCAGCATTTT.

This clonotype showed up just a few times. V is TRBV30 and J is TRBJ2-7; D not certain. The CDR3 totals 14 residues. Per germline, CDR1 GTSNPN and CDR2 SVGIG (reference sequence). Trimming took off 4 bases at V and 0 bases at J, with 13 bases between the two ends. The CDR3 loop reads CAWTDLGSSYEQYF. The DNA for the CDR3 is TGTGCCTGGACCGACCTCGGCAGCTCCTACGAGCAGTACTTC.

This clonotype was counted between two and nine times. CDR3: CASSPWTGRASANEKLFF. CDR3 nucleotide sequence: TGTGCCAGCAGTCCCTGGACAGGGAGGGCGTCGGCTAATGAAAAACTGTTTTTT. The genes are TRBV28 and TRBJ1-4, with 8 nucleotides matching TRBD1. The germline CDR1 and CDR2 sequences are MDHEN and SYDVKM. CDR3 length equals 18 residues. V dropped 5 bases and J dropped 3; count of bases not matched to a gene: 14.

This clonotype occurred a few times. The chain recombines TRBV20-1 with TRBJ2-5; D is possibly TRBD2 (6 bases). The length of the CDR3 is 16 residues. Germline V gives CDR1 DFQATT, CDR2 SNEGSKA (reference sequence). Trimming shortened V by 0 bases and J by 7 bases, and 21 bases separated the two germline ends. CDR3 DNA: TGCAGTGCTAGAGACCCCCGACAGATGGGAGCGGGGACCCAGTACTTC. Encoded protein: CSARDPRQMGAGTQYF.